One sample yielded the 32 T cell receptor beta chains listed below, sequenced in a study of T cell repertoires in cytomegalovirus infection. TCRdb re-derived calls from the reads in MiXCR, one entry per CDR3 protein. The sample has over 450,000 distinct CDR3 sequences, about 11% seen once. The sequenced sample was PBMCs. These receptors were collected from a human donor in good health (CMV status not recorded). Some clones in this sample may be carry-over from other donors' samples.

This clonotype was seen many times. The chain couples TRBV27 to TRBJ2-7; the match to TRBD1 covers 9 bases. CDR1 MNHEY and CDR2 SMNVEV come from the germline V gene (reference sequence). The J segment lost 6 bases and the V segment lost 8 bases, leaving 14 bases of the junction unmatched. CDR3 length equals 15 residues. The CDR3 DNA reads as TGTGCCAGCGGGAATTGGGGGACAGGGATTTCCGAGCAGTACTTC. This codes for CASGNWGTGISEQYF.

This chain links TRBV5-6 with TRBJ2-7; a weak D match, TRBD2 (6 bases). Germline V gives CDR1 SGHDT, CDR2 YYEEEE. Between the trimmed V and J ends, which lost 4 bases and 4 bases, there was a span of 12 bases. This CDR3 comprises 13 residues. CDR3 protein: CASSPGDFYEQYF. The DNA for the CDR3 is TGTGCCAGCAGCCCCGGGGACTTTTACGAGCAGTACTTC.

This clonotype was counted ten times or more. The chain links TRBV7-2 to TRBJ2-7, with unresolved D. Germline V CDR1 and CDR2: SGHTA, FQGNSA. This CDR3 has 13 amino acids. Trimming left V 4 bases short and J 0 bases short, with 7 bases between. The CDR3 DNA is TGTGCCAGCAGCTCCGTTAGCTCCTACGAGCAGTACTTC. Amino acid sequence: CASSSVSSYEQYF.

This clonotype was counted ten times or more. This chain links TRBV7-9 with TRBJ2-7; 8 bases are shared with TRBD1. The trim removed 4 bases at V and 7 bases at J, leaving 9 bases unmatched. CDR1 SEHNR and CDR2 FQNEAQ come from the germline V gene (reference sequence). CDR3 size: 14 residues. The CDR3 sequence is CASSSLRGRGEQYF. The DNA of the CDR3 is TGTGCCAGCAGCTCGCTCAGGGGGCGAGGTGAGCAGTACTTC.

This clonotype was seen ten or more times. The gene calls are TRBV19 and TRBJ2-1; no clear D. Germline V gives CDR1 LNHDA, CDR2 SQIVND (reference sequence). V shed 4 bases and J shed 3 bases, with 7 bases lying between them. The CDR3 runs 13 residues. In nucleotides, the CDR3 is TGTGCCAGTAGTAAAAGGCGCTACAATGAGCAGTTCTTC. This codes for CASSKRRYNEQFF.

This clonotype turned up a few times. This sequence joins TRBV20-1 and TRBJ2-2; 10 bases agree with TRBD1. Per the germline V gene, CDR1 is DFQATT and CDR2 is SNEGSKA (reference sequence). The V segment lost 1 base and the J segment 0 bases; nucleotides outside the gene matches: 5. The CDR3 covers 17 residues. The CDR3 loop is CSARGIDRGPNTGELFF. The CDR3 bases are TGCAGTGCTAGAGGAATTGACAGGGGGCCGAACACCGGGGAGCTGTTTTTT.

This clonotype was counted a few times. The rearrangement joins TRBV15 to TRBJ1-4; D is unresolved. V shed 1 base and J shed 8 bases, with 11 bases lying between them. The CDR3 has 14 amino acids. Germline values: CDR1 LNHNV, CDR2 YYDKDF (reference sequence). In DNA, the CDR3 is TGTGCCACCAGCAGAGGGGTTGCAAGGGAAAAACTGTTTTTT. Translation: CATSRGVAREKLFF.

This clonotype showed up many times. The chain has TRBV5-5 and TRBJ2-1; TRBD2 agrees at 9 bases. Germline CDR1 and CDR2: SGHKS and YYEKEE (reference sequence). The V gene end was trimmed by 2 bases and the J gene end by 5 bases; junction bases not matched to a gene: 5. CDR3 size: 15 residues. This chain's CDR3 is CASSLGGGAHNEQFF. The CDR3 coding sequence is TGTGCCAGCAGCTTAGGCGGGGGGGCCCACAATGAGCAGTTCTTC. The full variable domain, with the rest looked up from reference TRBV5-5 and TRBJ2-1, is DAGVTQSPTHLIKTRGQQVTLRCSPISGHKSVSWYQQVLGQGPQFIFQYYEKEERGRGNFPDRFSARQFPNYSSELNVNALLLGDSALYLCASSLGGGAHNEQFFGPGTRLTVL.

The sample holds many counts of this clonotype. J is TRBJ1-1 and V is TRBV5-1, with 10 nucleotides matching TRBD1. After removal of 3 bases from V and 10 bases from J, the junction contained 9 bases not matched to a gene. Germline V gives CDR1 SGHRS, CDR2 YFSETQ. The CDR3 is 14 residues long. This chain's CDR3 is CASSWDRGNIGAFF. Here the CDR3 DNA reads TGCGCCAGCAGCTGGGACAGGGGTAACATTGGAGCTTTCTTT.

This chain links TRBV10-3 with TRBJ1-5; 8 nucleotides agree with TRBD1. Trimming at V came to 6 bases and at J to 5 bases, leaving 3 bases not matched to a gene. The germline gives CDR1 ENHRY, CDR2 SYGVKD. CDR3 length equals 13 residues. In DNA, the CDR3 is TGTGCCATCAGGGGACAGGATTATCAGCCCCAGCATTTT. Residues: CAIRGQDYQPQHF.

This clonotype was seen a handful of times. V gene TRBV27 combines with J gene TRBJ2-1; maybe TRBD2 (7 bases). Germline-derived CDR1 and CDR2 are MNHEY and SMNVEV (reference sequence). The CDR3 has 13 amino acids. V was shortened by 3 bases and J by 9 bases, with 12 bases between the two germline ends. CDR3 sequence (DNA): TGTGCCAGCAGTTTTAAGGGAGGGGGTGAGCAGTTCTTC. As protein: CASSFKGGGEQFF.

This CDR3 is CASGRTGLNTEAFF. As DNA, the CDR3 is TGTGCCAGCGGCAGGACAGGGTTGAACACTGAAGCTTTCTTT. The chain recombines TRBV5-6 with TRBJ1-1, with TRBD1 identical over 8 bases. The V and J ends lost 7 bases and 0 bases, in that order; junction bases with no gene match: 5. Germline values: CDR1 SGHDT, CDR2 YYEEEE. The CDR3 contains 14 residues.

This clonotype has ten or more counts. The chain employs TRBV5-4 and TRBJ2-1, with TRBD2 matching over 7 bases. V dropped 2 bases and J dropped 8; count of bases not matched to a gene: 4. Germline CDR1 SGHNT, CDR2 YYREEE (reference sequence). The CDR3 sequence is 13 residues long. The CDR3 loop is CASSLAGRDEQFF. DNA of the CDR3: TGTGCCAGCAGCTTAGCGGGGCGGGATGAGCAGTTCTTC.

The chain is built from TRBV20-1 and TRBJ1-5, with D uncertain. The germline gives CDR1 DFQATT, CDR2 SNEGSKA (reference sequence). The CDR3 loop spans 13 amino acids. V was shortened by 3 bases and J by 6 bases, with 12 bases between the two germline ends. The CDR3 sequence: CSASAHSGQPQHF. In DNA form, the CDR3 reads TGCAGTGCTAGCGCCCATTCGGGTCAGCCCCAGCATTTT.

This clonotype was found many times. The chain joins TRBV2 to TRBJ2-7; 11 bases are shared with TRBD2. Looked up from germline, CDR1 is SNHLY and CDR2 is FYNNEI. This CDR3 is built from 16 residues. V lost 6 bases, J lost 0 bases, and 7 bases stayed unmatched. The CDR3 nucleotides are TGTGCCAGCAGAGGGACTAGCGGAAGGAGCTCCTACGAGCAGTACTTC. It specifies CASRGTSGRSSYEQYF.

The chain is built from TRBV5-1 and TRBJ2-1; TRBD2 matches 15 bases. Looked up from germline, CDR1 is SGHRS and CDR2 is YFSETQ. The CDR3 covers 16 residues. With 4 bases clipped from V and 9 bases from J, the junction kept 8 bases outside the gene matches. This CDR3 is CASSHGLAGGSSEQFF. CDR3 DNA sequence: TGCGCCAGCAGCCACGGACTAGCGGGGGGGTCCAGTGAGCAGTTCTTC.

The V gene is TRBV20-1, the J gene TRBJ1-1, with a possible D match to TRBD1 (5 bases). V lost 3 bases, J lost 1 base, and 12 bases lay in between. From germline, CDR1 is DFQATT and CDR2 SNEGSKA (reference sequence). The CDR3 totals 14 residues. The CDR3 DNA is TGCAGTGCTAGGACGTCCGGGGCGAACACTGAAGCTTTCTTT. Translating gives CSARTSGANTEAFF.

This clonotype turned up a few times. The chain combines TRBV5-1 with TRBJ1-2; D remains ambiguous. V was clipped by 1 base and J by 2 bases, with 21 bases between them. Germline CDR1 SGHRS, CDR2 YFSETQ. This CDR3 comprises 18 residues. This CDR3 is CASSLRYGHYPTNYGYTF. CDR3 coding DNA: TGCGCCAGCAGCTTGAGATACGGGCATTACCCAACAAACTATGGCTACACCTTC.

This clonotype was counted a few times. The V gene is TRBV10-3, the J gene TRBJ2-3; D is possibly TRBD2 (5 bases). The germline gives CDR1 ENHRY, CDR2 SYGVKD. The length of the CDR3 is 15 residues. V lost 6 bases, J lost 2 bases, and 15 bases lay in between. CDR3 sequence (DNA): TGTGCCATCAGCGCCGGACGGACTGTCACAGATACGCAGTATTTT. Encoded protein: CAISAGRTVTDTQYF.

This clonotype turned up a few times. V usage is TRBV2 and J usage is TRBJ2-2; D is ambiguous. The CDR3 has 16 residues. V lost 1 base and J 0 bases, leaving 9 bases between the germline ends. The germline gives CDR1 SNHLY, CDR2 FYNNEI. CDR3 sequence reads: CASSEEAAANTGELFF. As DNA, the CDR3 is TGTGCCAGCAGTGAAGAGGCAGCCGCGAACACCGGGGAGCTGTTTTTT.

There are a few counts of this clonotype. The chain carries TRBV20-1 and TRBJ2-5, with 10 bases fitting TRBD1. Germline CDR1 reads DFQATT; CDR2 reads SNEGSKA (reference sequence). The CDR3 contains 13 residues. V was clipped by 3 bases and J by 3 bases; unmatched bases: 1. CDR3 amino acids: CSASGTGEETQYF. The CDR3 DNA sequence: TGCAGTGCTAGCGGGACAGGGGAAGAGACCCAGTACTTC.

This clonotype was picked up many times. V usage is TRBV12-3 or TRBV12-4 and J usage is TRBJ2-7, with D possibly TRBD2 on 5 matching bases. This CDR3 comprises 14 residues. The V gene lost 2 bases and the J gene lost 7 bases, with 15 bases spanning the gap. CDR3 residues: CASSLPRGSGEQYF. Here the CDR3 DNA reads TGTGCCAGCAGTTTACCACGGGGATCGGGTGAGCAGTACTTC.

This chain links TRBV28 with TRBJ1-1, with D perhaps TRBD1 (5 bases). Germline lookup yields CDR1 MDHEN and CDR2 SYDVKM. The CDR3 is 16 residues long. With 2 bases removed from V and 0 bases from J, the gap between germline ends came to 13 bases. The CDR3 bases are TGTGCCAGCAGTTTACTCGGGGGGTTGGTGAACACTGAAGCTTTCTTT. The encoded protein is CASSLLGGLVNTEAFF.

This clonotype was recorded many times. The rearrangement links TRBV7-3 to TRBJ2-1; the match to TRBD2 covers 14 bases. The CDR3 has 15 amino acids. Per germline, CDR1 SGHTA and CDR2 FQGTGA. V dropped 4 bases and J dropped 9; count of bases not matched to a gene: 5. CDR3: CASSSGLAGGPEQFF. CDR3 nucleotides: TGTGCCAGCAGCTCTGGACTAGCGGGAGGTCCTGAGCAGTTCTTC.

The table lists this clonotype with a few counts. V usage is TRBV7-7 and J usage is TRBJ2-5; the match to TRBD1 covers 9 bases. With 5 bases clipped from V and 1 base from J, the junction kept 14 bases outside the gene matches. In germline, CDR1 is SSHAT, CDR2 FNYEAQ (reference sequence). The CDR3 is 18 amino acids. CDR3 in amino acids: CASSALGGGQGLQETQYF. The CDR3, as DNA: TGTGCCAGCAGCGCCCTAGGGGGTGGACAGGGGCTCCAAGAGACCCAGTACTTC.

V gene TRBV5-1 combines with J gene TRBJ2-2, with a weak D call TRBD1 (6 bases). The germline CDR1 and CDR2 sequences are SGHRS and YFSETQ. CDR3 length: 15 residues. V was trimmed by 3 bases and J by 4 bases, leaving 13 bases between them. The CDR3 loop is CASSYKQGSTGELFF. CDR3 nucleotides: TGCGCCAGCAGCTACAAACAGGGCAGCACCGGGGAGCTGTTTTTT.

Many counts were recorded for this clonotype. The gene calls are TRBV11-2 and TRBJ2-7, with 11 positions matching TRBD1. The V gene end was trimmed by 7 bases and the J gene end by 2 bases; junction bases not matched to a gene: 4. Germline-derived CDR1 and CDR2 are SGHAT and FQNNGV. The CDR3 extends over 14 amino acids. The CDR3: CASTRDRGAYEQYF. The CDR3 DNA sequence: TGTGCCAGCACCAGGGACAGGGGGGCCTACGAGCAGTACTTC. The complete variable domain, with remaining parts taken from reference TRBV11-2 and TRBJ2-7, reads EAGVAQSPRYKIIEKRQSVAFWCNPISGHATLYWYQQILGQGPKLLIQFQNNGVVDDSQLPKDRFSAERLKGVDSTLKIQPAKLEDSAVYLCASTRDRGAYEQYFGPGTRLTVT.

This clonotype was picked up many times. Written as DNA, the CDR3 is TGCGCCAGCAGCCAATCGGGACCCGACTACGAGCAGTACTTC. This gives the protein CASSQSGPDYEQYF. The rearrangement links TRBV4-1 to TRBJ2-7, with D perhaps assigned TRBD1 or TRBD2 (5 bases each). The CDR3 extends over 14 amino acids. Germline assignment: CDR1 MGHRA and CDR2 YSYEKL. Trimming stripped 2 bases from V and 3 bases from J, with 11 bases between.

The rearrangement uses TRBV3-1 and TRBJ1-1; 7 bases match TRBD1. The germline gives CDR1 LGHDT, CDR2 YNNKEL (reference sequence). The CDR3 contains 14 residues. J was trimmed by 3 bases and V by 2 bases; bases with no gene match: 3. The chain's CDR3 is CASSQQGGDTEAFF. The DNA of the CDR3 is TGTGCCAGCAGCCAACAGGGGGGGGACACTGAAGCTTTCTTT.

The sample holds many counts of this clonotype. No DNA is shown, since the ends of the CDR3 on it are uncertain; the CDR3 is the one TCRdb lists. V is TRBV14 and J is TRBJ2-3; TRBD1, the D gene given by the table, was not confirmed from the DNA. From its first to its last residue, the CDR3 has 14 amino acids. Germline values: CDR1 SGHDN, CDR2 FVKESK. The CDR3 region is CASSQVGGGIVRYF.

The chain carries TRBV20-1 and TRBJ1-2; TRBD1 aligns across 8 bases. The CDR3 is 14 residues long. CDR1 is DFQATT and CDR2 is SNEGSKA in the germline V gene (reference sequence). After removal of 5 bases from V and 6 bases from J, the junction contained 11 bases not matched to a gene. DNA of the CDR3: TGCAGTGCTGACAGGGGAGGGGCGAATCATGGCTACACCTTC. Translated: CSADRGGANHGYTF.

This clonotype appeared a few times. The chain couples TRBV29-1 to TRBJ1-5, with D hard to call. From germline, CDR1 is SQVTM and CDR2 ANQGSEA. The CDR3 has 13 residues. Trimming left V 6 bases short and J 11 bases short, with 20 bases between. CDR3 sequence: CSVGTTAGVAQHF. The DNA for the CDR3 is TGCAGCGTCGGCACCACGGCCGGGGTAGCCCAGCATTTT. Supplemented by reference TRBV29-1 and TRBJ1-5, the full variable domain reads SAVISQKPSRDICQRGTSLTIQCQVDSQVTMMFWYRQQPGQSLTLIATANQGSEATYESGFVIDKFPISRPNLTFSTLTVSNMSPEDSSIYLCSVGTTAGVAQHFGDGTRLSIL.